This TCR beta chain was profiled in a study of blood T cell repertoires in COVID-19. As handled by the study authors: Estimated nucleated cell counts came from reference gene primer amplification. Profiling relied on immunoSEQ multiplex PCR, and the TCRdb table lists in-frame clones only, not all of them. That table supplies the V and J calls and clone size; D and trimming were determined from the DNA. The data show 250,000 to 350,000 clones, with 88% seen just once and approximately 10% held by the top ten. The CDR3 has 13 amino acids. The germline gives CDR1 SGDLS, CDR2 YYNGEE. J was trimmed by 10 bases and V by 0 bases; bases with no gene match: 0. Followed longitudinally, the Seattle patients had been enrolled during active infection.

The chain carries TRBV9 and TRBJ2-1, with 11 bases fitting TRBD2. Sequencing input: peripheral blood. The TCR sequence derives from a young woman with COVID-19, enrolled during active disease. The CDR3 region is CASSVGLAGEQFF. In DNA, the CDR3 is TGTGCCAGCAGCGTAGGACTAGCGGGAGAGCAGTTCTTC.